The next 19 T cell receptor beta chains were all read from a single sample in a study of blood T cell repertoires in COVID-19. Measured with immunoSEQ multiplex PCR; TCRdb has only the in-frame clones, and not every one. The sample holds a few hundred thousand clones, 90% seen once. Specimen: PBMCs or T cells enriched from blood (not recorded which). These receptors were collected from a woman under 30 with acute COVID-19.

Notes on this clone: Within the sample, other DNA sequences also encode this same CDR3. This chain joins TRBV27 and TRBJ2-1; the D is unclear. V lost 3 bases and J 3 bases, leaving 6 bases between the germline ends. CDR3 length: 13 residues. Germline CDR1 reads MNHEY; CDR2 reads SMNVEV (reference sequence). CDR3 amino acids: CASSFSSYNEQFF. In DNA, the CDR3 is TGTGCCAGCAGTTTTTCTAGCTACAATGAGCAGTTCTTC.

The chain employs TRBV10-3 and TRBJ2-3, with TRBD2 matching 14 bases. Germline trimming cut 5 bases from V and 3 bases from J; bases unmatched to any gene: 7. The germline V gene encodes CDR1 ENHRY and CDR2 SYGVKD. The CDR3 is 17 residues long. DNA for the CDR3: TGTGCCATCAGTAAGGGACTAGCGGGAGAAGGGACAGATACGCAGTATTTT. Protein sequence: CAISKGLAGEGTDTQYF.

This chain joins TRBV18 and TRBJ2-5; D not resolved. This CDR3 region has 13 residues. With 3 bases removed from V and 1 base from J, the gap between germline ends came to 6 bases. In germline, CDR1 is KGHSH, CDR2 LQKENI. The CDR3 DNA sequence: TGTGCCAGCTCACCGTCGTTCCAAGAGACCCAGTACTTC. It specifies CASSPSFQETQYF.

The chain is built from TRBV6-5 and TRBJ1-5; 11 positions match TRBD1. The CDR3 is made up of 14 amino acids. After removal of 6 bases from V and 4 bases from J, the junction contained 2 bases not matched to a gene. Germline V gene lookup returns CDR1 MNHEY and CDR2 SVGAGI. Here the CDR3 DNA reads TGTGCCAGCAGCGGGACAGGGGGGAATCAGCCCCAGCATTTT. This sequence encodes CASSGTGGNQPQHF.

Only a few counts were recorded for this clone. The chain links TRBV9 to TRBJ1-2, with a tentative D call TRBD1 (5 bases). Germline CDR1 is SGDLS and CDR2 is YYNGEE. CDR3 size: 13 residues. The germline V and J ends were trimmed by 4 bases and 2 bases, with 9 bases remaining between them. The CDR3 here is CASSPQVNYGYTF. The CDR3 DNA reads TGTGCCAGCAGCCCACAGGTAAACTATGGCTACACCTTC.

This chain joins TRBV29-1 and TRBJ2-3; 7 bases align to TRBD2. The CDR3 extends over 14 amino acids. Germline CDR1 SQVTM, CDR2 ANQGSEA. Trimming took 7 bases from V and 0 from J; bases not matched to a gene: 7. The CDR3, as DNA: TGCAGCGCTGCAGCGGGGAGTAGCACAGATACGCAGTATTTT. Protein sequence: CSAAAGSSTDTQYF.

V and J are TRBV7-6 and TRBJ2-7; TRBD2 matches at 9 bases. The CDR3 is made up of 17 amino acids. Unmatched junction bases numbered 14, after V lost 5 bases and J lost 3 bases. Per the germline V gene, CDR1 is SGHVS and CDR2 is FNYEAQ. CDR3 amino acids: CASSPLGSSGTYYEQYF. The CDR3 nucleotides are TGTGCCAGCAGCCCCCTTGGGTCTAGCGGGACTTACTACGAGCAGTACTTC.

This sequence joins TRBV7-9 and TRBJ1-6, with 8 bases fitting TRBD1. The CDR3 sequence is 14 residues long. Germline assignment: CDR1 SEHNR and CDR2 FQNEAQ (reference sequence). Unmatched junction bases numbered 4, after V lost 1 base and J lost 11 bases. CDR3 sequence (DNA): TGTGCCAGCAGCTTAGGACAGGGGTCGGCACCCCTCCACTTT. Its translation: CASSLGQGSAPLHF.

The V gene is TRBV7-9, the J gene TRBJ1-2; D possibly corresponds to TRBD1 (6 bases). V was shortened by 8 bases and J by 4 bases, with 17 bases between the two germline ends. The CDR3 runs to 14 residues. Germline V gives CDR1 SEHNR, CDR2 FQNEAQ (reference sequence). Here the CDR3 reads CASRPSGQSYGYTF. The CDR3 region has the DNA TGTGCCAGCCGCCCCTCAGGACAGTCCTATGGCTACACCTTC.

This sequence joins TRBV30 and TRBJ1-1; D is perhaps TRBD1 (6 bases). There are 11 residues in the CDR3. Germline V lookup: CDR1 GTSNPN, CDR2 SVGIG (reference sequence). The V end was cut by 4 bases, the J end by 11 bases, with 14 bases between. The CDR3: CAWTVGGLAFF. Here the CDR3 DNA reads TGTGCCTGGACCGTAGGGGGTCTGGCTTTCTTT.

J is TRBJ2-7 and V is TRBV28; 11 positions agree with TRBD1. Germline V lookup: CDR1 MDHEN, CDR2 SYDVKM. The CDR3 length is 13 residues. The V gene end was trimmed by 6 bases and the J gene end by 4 bases; junction bases not matched to a gene: 2. CDR3 region: CASRDRGLYEQYF. The DNA for the CDR3 is TGTGCCAGCAGGGACAGGGGGCTGTACGAGCAGTACTTC. The full variable domain, in which reference TRBV28 and TRBJ2-7 provide the parts outside the CDR3, is DVKVTQSSRYLVKRTGEKVFLECVQDMDHENMFWYRQDPGLGLRLIYFSYDVKMKEKGDIPEGYSVSREKKERFSLILESASTNQTSMYLCASRDRGLYEQYFGPGTRLTVT.

V gene TRBV28 combines with J gene TRBJ2-7; 10 nucleotides align to TRBD2. The CDR3 loop spans 15 amino acids. V shed 8 bases and J 5 bases; nucleotides not matched to a gene: 12. Germline V gene lookup returns CDR1 MDHEN and CDR2 SYDVKM. CDR3: CASLGGGLAIHEQYF. The DNA for the CDR3 is TGTGCCAGCCTTGGGGGGGGACTAGCGATCCACGAGCAGTACTTC.

V is TRBV5-1 and J is TRBJ1-2, with 9 positions matching TRBD1. The CDR3 length is 16 residues. V dropped 3 bases and J dropped 3; count of bases not matched to a gene: 9. Per the germline V gene, CDR1 is SGHRS and CDR2 is YFSETQ. The CDR3 loop reads CASSSTGTGSDYGYTF. The CDR3 region has the DNA TGCGCCAGCAGCTCCACCGGGACAGGGTCGGACTATGGCTACACCTTC.

The V and J genes are TRBV2 and TRBJ1-2, with unresolved D. Germline lookup yields CDR1 SNHLY and CDR2 FYNNEI. Trimming took 6 bases from V and 5 from J, leaving 10 bases between them. This CDR3 contains 12 residues. As DNA, the CDR3 is TGTGCCAGCAGCTCAAACAGATATGGCTACACCTTC. The encoded protein is CASSSNRYGYTF.

J is TRBJ1-1 and V is TRBV18, with TRBD1 as a possible D gene (5 bases). This CDR3 comprises 13 residues. The V end was cut by 3 bases, the J end by 7 bases, with 12 bases between. Germline values: CDR1 KGHSH, CDR2 LQKENI. In DNA, the CDR3 is TGTGCCAGCTCACCGGATCAGGGAGGTGAAGCTTTCTTT. Translating it yields CASSPDQGGEAFF. Drawing the rest from reference TRBV18 and TRBJ1-1, the complete variable domain is NAGVMQNPRHLVRRRGQEARLRCSPMKGHSHVYWYRQLPEEGLKFMVYLQKENIIDESGMPKERFSAEFPKEGPSILRIQQVVRGDSAAYFCASSPDQGGEAFFGQGTRLTVV.

V usage is TRBV7-9 and J usage is TRBJ1-4; perhaps TRBD1 as D (6 bases). The germline CDR1 and CDR2 sequences are SEHNR and FQNEAQ (reference sequence). V lost 2 bases and J lost 3, with 10 bases in between. The CDR3 has 15 residues. The CDR3 sequence is CASSLNQGPNEKLFF. CDR3 DNA: TGTGCCAGCAGCTTAAATCAGGGGCCTAATGAAAAACTGTTTTTT.

This chain joins TRBV6-5 and TRBJ2-2, with D possibly TRBD2 on 6 matching bases. Looked up from germline, CDR1 is MNHEY and CDR2 is SVGAGI. V was pared by 7 bases and J by 6 bases, with 12 bases between. The CDR3 loop spans 13 amino acids. CDR3 amino acids: CASIWTGAGELFF. CDR3 coding DNA: TGTGCCAGCATTTGGACGGGAGCCGGGGAGCTGTTTTTT.

The chain uses TRBV11-1 and TRBJ2-3; TRBD1 matches 8 bases. After removal of 5 bases from V and 5 bases from J, the junction contained 12 bases not matched to a gene. Germline V gives CDR1 SGHAT, CDR2 FQDESV (reference sequence). This CDR3 region has 16 residues. The CDR3 coding sequence is TGTGCCAGCAGCCCCCTTATGACCACAGGGGGAGATACGCAGTATTTT. Its protein is CASSPLMTTGGDTQYF.

V gene TRBV28 combines with J gene TRBJ2-7; D may be TRBD1 (5 bases). The V gene's germline CDR1 is MDHEN and CDR2 SYDVKM. Trimming shortened V by 2 bases and J by 4 bases, and 15 bases separated the two germline ends. The CDR3 contains 15 residues. In DNA form, the CDR3 reads TGTGCCAGCAGTTTAGGCGGCAGGGCGACGTACGAGCAGTACTTC. Protein sequence: CASSLGGRATYEQYF.